Below are 12 T cell receptor beta chains sequenced from a single sample in a study of blood T cell repertoires in COVID-19. The table came from immunoSEQ multiplex PCR; TCRdb's copy has only in-frame clones and leaves some out. Among fewer than 450,000 clones listed, approximately 89% were seen once. Sequencing was carried out using peripheral blood. The receptor set was obtained from a woman in her 50s with COVID-19, enrolled during active disease.

The chain links TRBV9 to TRBJ1-1; perhaps TRBD1 as D (6 bases). V was cut by 4 bases and J by 7 bases, with 17 bases left in between. CDR3 length: 14 residues. Germline V CDR1 and CDR2: SGDLS, YYNGEE. CDR3 DNA: TGTGCCAGCAGCCCGTGGACAGCCGGGGTTGAAGCTTTCTTT. Translating it yields CASSPWTAGVEAFF.

The chain recombines TRBV5-1 with TRBJ2-7, with D perhaps matching TRBD1 (7 bases). The CDR3 loop spans 15 amino acids. V lost 0 bases and J lost 1, with 11 bases in between. Germline values: CDR1 SGHRS, CDR2 YFSETQ. The CDR3 DNA follows: TGCGCCAGCAGCTTGGAGGGGGGACAGTCCTACGAGCAGTACTTC. It codes for CASSLEGGQSYEQYF.

The CDR3 DNA reads as TGTGCCACTCAGGGGGTGGGAGATACGCAGTATTTT. Amino acid sequence: CATQGVGDTQYF. The V gene is TRBV24-1, the J gene TRBJ2-3, with TRBD1 matching 7 bases. This CDR3 contains 12 residues. CDR1 and CDR2 (germline): KGHDR, SFDVKD. V gave up 10 bases and J gave up 5 bases; unmatched junction bases: 5.

This chain connects TRBV4-1 to TRBJ1-2; tentatively, D is TRBD1 (6 bases). This CDR3 comprises 16 residues. In germline, CDR1 is MGHRA, CDR2 YSYEKL. Trimming cost V 0 bases and J 8 bases, with 19 bases left between them. CDR3 sequence: CASSQDGTGPLPGYTF. As DNA, the CDR3 is TGCGCCAGCAGCCAAGATGGAACAGGGCCCTTGCCGGGCTACACCTTC.

V and J are TRBV7-2 and TRBJ2-1, with 14 bases lining up with TRBD2. With V trimmed by 8 bases and J by 0 bases, 6 bases remained unmatched. Germline V lookup: CDR1 SGHTA, CDR2 FQGNSA. This CDR3 is built from 17 residues. The chain's CDR3 is CASVGTSGGGSYNEQFF. CDR3 sequence (DNA): TGTGCCAGCGTTGGGACTAGCGGGGGCGGCTCCTACAATGAGCAGTTCTTC.

The chain recombines TRBV5-1 with TRBJ2-1; 13 bases line up with TRBD2. Germline-derived CDR1 and CDR2 are SGHRS and YFSETQ. Trimming at V came to 6 bases and at J to 8 bases, leaving 5 bases not matched to a gene. The CDR3 has 14 amino acids. CDR3 sequence: CASTTSGGGDEQFF. The DNA of the CDR3 is TGCGCCAGCACCACTAGCGGGGGGGGTGATGAGCAGTTCTTC.

This chain links TRBV19 with TRBJ1-2; 12 bases are shared with TRBD1. The germline CDR1 and CDR2 sequences are LNHDA and SQIVND (reference sequence). The CDR3 is 16 residues long. After removal of 9 bases from V and 4 bases from J, the junction contained 12 bases not matched to a gene. CDR3 DNA sequence: TGTGCCAGCCACGCTCCGGGACAGGGGGCAGGCTATGGCTACACCTTC. It codes for CASHAPGQGAGYGYTF.

V and J are TRBV4-1 and TRBJ1-6; maybe TRBD1 (5 bases). This CDR3 is 15 amino acids long. Germline loops: CDR1 MGHRA, CDR2 YSYEKL. Between the trimmed V and J ends, which lost 1 base and 7 bases, there was a span of 11 bases. This CDR3 reads CASSQGRGGNSPLHF. CDR3 DNA: TGCGCCAGCAGCCAAGGGAGGGGTGGGAATTCACCCCTCCACTTT.

This chain uses TRBV15 with TRBJ1-6; 7 bases agree with TRBD1. From germline, CDR1 is LNHNV and CDR2 YYDKDF (reference sequence). V was pared by 4 bases and J by 8 bases, with 5 bases of the junction left unmatched. The CDR3 sequence is 14 residues long. The CDR3 here is CATSTHRGDSPLHF. The CDR3 DNA is TGTGCCACCAGCACGCACAGGGGCGATTCACCCCTCCACTTT.

The chain combines TRBV7-3 with TRBJ1-3; weak D call: TRBD1 (5 bases). Germline lookup yields CDR1 SGHTA and CDR2 FQGTGA. V lost 0 bases to trimming and J lost 4 bases, with 10 bases between them. CDR3 length: 15 amino acids. The CDR3 DNA reads as TGTGCCAGCAGCTTAACATCAGGGCCAGGAAACACCATATATTTT. It specifies CASSLTSGPGNTIYF.

The chain is built from TRBV30 and TRBJ1-5; tentative D call: TRBD1 (5 bases). V was shortened by 5 bases and J by 6 bases, with 20 bases between the two germline ends. Germline V CDR1 and CDR2: GTSNPN, SVGIG (reference sequence). This CDR3 has 15 residues. CDR3 region: CAWGSAGGARQPQHF. The CDR3 nucleotides are TGTGCCTGGGGCTCCGCGGGGGGTGCCCGTCAGCCCCAGCATTTT.

The genes are TRBV3-1 (or the pseudogene TRBV3-2) and TRBJ1-5; 10 bases are shared with TRBD1. Per germline, CDR1 LGHDT and CDR2 YNNKEL (reference sequence). Germline trimming cut 3 bases from V and 7 bases from J; bases unmatched to any gene: 9. The CDR3 consists of 16 residues. CDR3 bases: TGTGCCAGCAGCCACGGGACAGGGGCTGTGAGGCAGCCCCAGCATTTT. As protein: CASSHGTGAVRQPQHF.